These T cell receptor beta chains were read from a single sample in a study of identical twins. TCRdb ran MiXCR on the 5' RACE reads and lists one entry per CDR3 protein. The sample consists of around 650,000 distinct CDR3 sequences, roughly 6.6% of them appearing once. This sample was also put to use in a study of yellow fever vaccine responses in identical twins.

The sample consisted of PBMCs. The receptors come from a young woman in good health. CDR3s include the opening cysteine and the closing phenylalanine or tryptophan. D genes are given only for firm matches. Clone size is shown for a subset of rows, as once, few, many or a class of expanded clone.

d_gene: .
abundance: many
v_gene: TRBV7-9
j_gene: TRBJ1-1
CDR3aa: CASSLAPAGEAFF
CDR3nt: TGTGCCAGCAGCTTAGCCCCGGCAGGTGAAGCTTTCTTT

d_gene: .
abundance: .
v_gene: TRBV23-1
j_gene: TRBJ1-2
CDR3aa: CASSQYESNYGYTF
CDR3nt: TGCGCCAGCAGTCAATATGAGTCGAACTATGGCTACACCTTC

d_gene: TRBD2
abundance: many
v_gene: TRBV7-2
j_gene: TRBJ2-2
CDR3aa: CASSLALASGTTGELFF
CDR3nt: TGTGCCAGCAGCTTAGCGCTGGCTAGCGGGACCACCGGGGAGCTGTTTTTT

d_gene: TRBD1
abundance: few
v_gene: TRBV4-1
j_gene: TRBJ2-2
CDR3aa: CASSQAGGWELFF
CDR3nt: TGCGCCAGCAGCCAAGCAGGGGGCTGGGAGCTGTTTTTT

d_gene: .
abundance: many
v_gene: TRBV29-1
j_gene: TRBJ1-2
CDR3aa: CSVVGNEGNYGYTF
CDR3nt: TGCAGCGTTGTTGGTAATGAAGGGAACTATGGCTACACCTTC

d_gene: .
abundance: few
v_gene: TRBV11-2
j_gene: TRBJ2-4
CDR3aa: CASRILAKNIQYF
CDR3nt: TGTGCCAGCAGAATTTTAGCCAAAAACATTCAGTACTTC

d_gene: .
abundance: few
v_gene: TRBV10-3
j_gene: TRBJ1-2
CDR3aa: CAISESYQGKNYGYTF
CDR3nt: TGTGCCATCAGTGAGTCTTACCAGGGAAAGAACTATGGCTACACCTTC

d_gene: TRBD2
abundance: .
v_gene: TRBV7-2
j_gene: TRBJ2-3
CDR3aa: CASSPPGLASRTDTQYF
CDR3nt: TGTGCCAGCAGCCCTCCGGGACTAGCGAGCCGCACAGATACGCAGTATTTT

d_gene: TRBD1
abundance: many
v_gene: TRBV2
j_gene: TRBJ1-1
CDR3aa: CASSADRGTEAFF
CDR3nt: TGTGCCAGCAGCGCTGACAGGGGCACTGAAGCTTTCTTT

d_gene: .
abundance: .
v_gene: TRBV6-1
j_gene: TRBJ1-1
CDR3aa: CASVRVFEAFF
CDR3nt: TGTGCCAGCGTCAGGGTATTTGAAGCTTTCTTT

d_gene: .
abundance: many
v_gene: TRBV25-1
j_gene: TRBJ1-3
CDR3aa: CASREGSSGNTIYF
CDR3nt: TGTGCCAGCAGAGAGGGGAGCTCTGGAAACACCATATATTTT

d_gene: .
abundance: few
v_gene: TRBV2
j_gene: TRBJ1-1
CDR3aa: CASSEGGREGEAFF
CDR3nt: TGTGCCAGCAGTGAGGGGGGGAGAGAGGGTGAAGCTTTCTTT

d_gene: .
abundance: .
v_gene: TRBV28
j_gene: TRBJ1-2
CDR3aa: CASSSPYGYTF
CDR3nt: TGTGCCAGCAGTTCTCCCTATGGCTACACCTTC

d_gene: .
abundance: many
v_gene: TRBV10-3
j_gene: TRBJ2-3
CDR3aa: CAISEFSGATDTQYF
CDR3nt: TGTGCCATCAGTGAGTTCTCAGGGGCCACAGATACGCAGTATTTT

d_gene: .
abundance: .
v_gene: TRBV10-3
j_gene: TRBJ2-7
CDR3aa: CAISGGRDSYEQYF
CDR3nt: TGTGCCATCAGTGGGGGCAGGGACTCCTACGAGCAGTACTTC

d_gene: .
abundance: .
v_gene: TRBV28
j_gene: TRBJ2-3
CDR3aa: CASSLLQGLQHLSTDTQYF
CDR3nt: TGTGCCAGCAGTTTGCTACAGGGCCTGCAGCACCTTAGCACAGATACGCAGTATTTT

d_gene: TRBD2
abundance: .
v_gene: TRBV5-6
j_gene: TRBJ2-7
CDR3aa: CASIQGSGGGQYF
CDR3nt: TGTGCCAGCATCCAGGGAAGCGGGGGCGGGCAGTACTTC

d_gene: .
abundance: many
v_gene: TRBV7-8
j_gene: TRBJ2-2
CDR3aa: CASSQTGLGTGELFF
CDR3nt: TGTGCCAGCAGCCAAACAGGGTTAGGAACCGGGGAGCTGTTTTTT

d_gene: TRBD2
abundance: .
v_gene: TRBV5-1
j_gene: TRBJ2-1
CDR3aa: CASSLAGGGAANEQFF
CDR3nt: TGCGCCAGCAGCTTGGCCGGCGGGGGGGCGGCGAATGAGCAGTTCTTC

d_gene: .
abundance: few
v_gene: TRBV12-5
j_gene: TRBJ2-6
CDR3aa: CASGAAGANVLTF
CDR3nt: TGTGCTAGTGGGGCCGCTGGGGCCAACGTCCTGACTTTC

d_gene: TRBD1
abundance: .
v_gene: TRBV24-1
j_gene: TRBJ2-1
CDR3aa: CATSTGPGQHREEQFF
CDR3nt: TGTGCCACCAGTACCGGTCCGGGACAGCATCGAGAGGAGCAGTTCTTC

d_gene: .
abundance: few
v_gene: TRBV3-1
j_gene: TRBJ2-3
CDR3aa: CASSQDEVITDTQYF
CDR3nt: TGTGCCAGCAGCCAAGATGAGGTAATCACAGATACGCAGTATTTT

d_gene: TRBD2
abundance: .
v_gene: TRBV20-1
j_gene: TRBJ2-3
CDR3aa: CSARMGGGSADTQYF
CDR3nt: TGCAGTGCTAGGATGGGTGGCGGGAGCGCAGATACGCAGTATTTT

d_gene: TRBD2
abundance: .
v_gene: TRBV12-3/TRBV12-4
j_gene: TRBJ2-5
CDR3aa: CASSRGGTQYF
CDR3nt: TGTGCCAGCAGCCGGGGGGGGACCCAGTACTTC

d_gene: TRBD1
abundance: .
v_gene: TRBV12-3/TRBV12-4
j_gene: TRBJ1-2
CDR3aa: CASSSSGTVAYGYTF
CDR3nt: TGTGCCAGCAGTTCTTCCGGGACAGTCGCCTATGGCTACACCTTC

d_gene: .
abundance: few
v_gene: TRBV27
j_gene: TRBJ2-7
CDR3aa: CASSLGGRAFYEQYF
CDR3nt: TGTGCCAGCAGTCTCGGGGGGCGGGCTTTCTACGAGCAGTACTTC

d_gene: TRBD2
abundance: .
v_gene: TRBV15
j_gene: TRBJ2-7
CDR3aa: CATSRDRVLAGEGYEQYF
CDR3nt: TGTGCCACCAGCAGAGATAGAGTACTAGCGGGAGAGGGCTACGAGCAGTACTTC

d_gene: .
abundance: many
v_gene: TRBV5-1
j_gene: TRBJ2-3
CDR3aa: CASSLRQGTDTQYF
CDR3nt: TGCGCCAGCAGCTTGCGACAGGGCACAGATACGCAGTATTTT

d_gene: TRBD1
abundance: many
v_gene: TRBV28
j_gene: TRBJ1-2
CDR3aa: CASRPDRVKGYTF
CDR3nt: TGTGCCAGCAGACCGGACAGGGTAAAGGGCTACACCTTC

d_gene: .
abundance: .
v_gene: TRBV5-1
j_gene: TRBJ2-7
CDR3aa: CASSPPDQLPYEQYF
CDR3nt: TGCGCCAGCAGCCCCCCCGACCAACTTCCCTACGAGCAGTACTTC

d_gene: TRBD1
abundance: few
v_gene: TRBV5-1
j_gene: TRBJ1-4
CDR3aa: CASSVGQGHEKLFF
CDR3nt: TGCGCCAGCAGCGTGGGACAGGGGCATGAAAAACTGTTTTTT

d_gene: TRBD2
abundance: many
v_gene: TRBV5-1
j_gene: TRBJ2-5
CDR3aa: CASSTGGTSGGETQYF
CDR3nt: TGCGCCAGCAGCACTGGAGGGACTAGCGGAGGAGAGACCCAGTACTTC

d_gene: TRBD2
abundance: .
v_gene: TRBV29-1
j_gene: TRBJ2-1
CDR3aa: CSVVSVGGGEQFF
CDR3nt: TGCAGCGTTGTTTCTGTGGGGGGGGGTGAGCAGTTCTTC

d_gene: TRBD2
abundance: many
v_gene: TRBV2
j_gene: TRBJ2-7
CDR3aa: CASSEVSSGISYEQYF
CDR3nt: TGTGCCAGCAGTGAAGTGTCTAGCGGGATCTCCTACGAGCAGTACTTC

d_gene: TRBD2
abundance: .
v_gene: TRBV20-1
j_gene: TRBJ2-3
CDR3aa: CSATGTSGGGGTDTQYF
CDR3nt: TGCAGTGCCACCGGGACTAGCGGGGGGGGCGGCACAGATACGCAGTATTTT